This T cell receptor beta chain was sequenced during a study of radiation and T cells in renal cell carcinoma. Study overall: Nephrectomy followed 15 Gy stereotactic body radiation by 4 weeks. Study-wide findings and caveats: Top tumor clonotypes rose in blood 2 weeks post-radiation, then contracted.

A remark on this clone: Antigen: not known.

The data were produced by immunoSEQ multiplex PCR, yet TCRdb's version contains in-frame clones alone and is incomplete. This sample has 100,000 to 150,000 clones, with approximately 82% found just once. Time point meaning: baseline pretreatment blood. The treatment: 15 Gy SBRT to primary tumor, nephrectomy 4 weeks later. Radiation-treated patients gave blood at baseline, week 2 and week 4. The tumor was a clear cell renal cell carcinoma. The CDR3 has 17 amino acids. Germline CDR1 reads MDHEN; CDR2 reads SYDVKM. V shed 7 bases and J 7 bases; nucleotides not matched to a gene: 19. The clonotype comes from a woman aged 55-75 years with renal cell carcinoma. The sequences come from blood, collected from a patient whose treatment included radiotherapy and nephrectomy. The V gene is TRBV28, the J gene TRBJ1-2; 9 bases agree with TRBD1. The CDR3 loop reads CASTTSNQQGAAGGYTF. In DNA, the CDR3 is TGTGCCAGCACAACCTCAAACCAACAGGGGGCGGCGGGTGGCTACACCTTC.